Listed below are T cell receptor beta chains from one sample, sequenced in a study of neurological immune-mediated disorders. One entry per CDR3 protein results from TCRdb running MiXCR on the 5' RACE reads. Here the sample spans roughly 70,000 distinct CDR3 sequences, around 4.2% being singletons. The sequencing sample was made of PBMCs. The source is a man younger than 45 with multiple sclerosis. The CDR3 runs from the conserved cysteine through the conserved F or W. The D gene is left open where the match is weak. The size field reads once, few, many, or a class for an expanded clone.

TRBV10-3	many	TRBJ2-3	TRBD1	CAISELDRGTDTQYF	TGTGCCATCAGTGAGTTAGACAGGGGGACGGATACGCAGTATTTT
TRBV12-3/TRBV12-4	many	TRBJ1-3	NA	CASSLGGAGGNTIYF	TGTGCCAGCAGCCTAGGGGGTGCGGGTGGAAACACCATATATTTT
TRBV10-3	many	TRBJ1-1	TRBD1	CAISETRDRVTDTEAFF	TGTGCCATCAGTGAGACGCGGGACAGGGTCACGGACACTGAAGCTTTCTTT
TRBV5-1	many	TRBJ2-5	TRBD1	CASRKGGTGTGGFSETQYF	TGCGCCAGCAGGAAAGGCGGAACCGGGACAGGGGGCTTTAGCGAGACCCAGTACTTC
TRBV6-2/TRBV6-3	few	TRBJ2-1	NA	CASSPVQGKQFF	TGTGCCAGCAGTCCCGTTCAGGGAAAGCAGTTCTTC
TRBV5-1	few	TRBJ2-3	NA	CASSSNSGDPQYF	TGCGCCAGCAGCTCCAACAGCGGAGACCCTCAGTATTTT
TRBV20-1	few	TRBJ1-1	TRBD1	CSASTGGKGLNTEAFF	TGCAGTGCTTCGACAGGGGGCAAGGGGTTGAACACTGAAGCTTTCTTT
TRBV20-1	many	TRBJ2-2	NA	CSASGTANTGELFF	TGCAGTGCTTCCGGGACGGCGAACACCGGGGAGCTGTTTTTT
TRBV2	many	TRBJ2-3	NA	CASSERRYTQYF	TGTGCCAGCAGTGAGAGGCGGTATACGCAGTATTTT
TRBV20-1	many	TRBJ2-3	TRBD2	CSAETSGGTDTQYF	TGCAGTGCTGAGACTAGCGGGGGGACAGATACGCAGTATTTT
TRBV9	many	TRBJ2-7	NA	CASSAGQTYEQYF	TGTGCCAGCAGCGCTGGACAGACCTACGAGCAGTACTTC
TRBV9	many	TRBJ2-6	NA	CASSGWGTQEGSSGANVLTF	TGTGCCAGCAGCGGGTGGGGGACACAGGAGGGGAGCTCTGGGGCCAACGTCCTGACTTTC
TRBV5-1	many	TRBJ1-1	NA	CASSLGSAGEAFF	TGCGCCAGCAGCTTGGGTTCGGCGGGTGAAGCTTTCTTT
TRBV10-3	many	TRBJ2-2	NA	CAIRPQGPGELFF	TGTGCCATCAGACCCCAAGGGCCTGGGGAGCTGTTTTTT
TRBV7-2	many	TRBJ2-7	TRBD2	CASSLDSGGAPREQYF	TGTGCCAGCAGCTTAGATAGCGGGGGGGCCCCTCGCGAGCAGTACTTC
TRBV20-1	many	TRBJ2-5	NA	CSATRTVQETQYF	TGCAGTGCTACCCGGACCGTACAAGAGACCCAGTACTTC
TRBV4-1	many	TRBJ1-1	NA	CASSPRPGETYTEAFF	TGCGCCAGCAGCCCCCGTCCAGGGGAAACTTACACTGAAGCTTTCTTT
TRBV20-1	many	TRBJ1-2	NA	CSADRRDNGYTF	TGCAGTGCTGATCGCCGGGACAATGGCTACACCTTC
TRBV14	many	TRBJ2-1	NA	CASSQERRVVHYYNEQFF	TGTGCCAGCAGCCAAGAGAGGAGGGTAGTCCACTACTACAATGAGCAGTTCTTC
TRBV20-1	many	TRBJ1-1	NA	CSARDNGQLPARAFF	TGCAGTGCTAGAGATAACGGACAGTTACCGGCGAGGGCTTTCTTT
TRBV2	many	TRBJ2-7	TRBD1	CASSEATGQTYEQYF	TGTGCCAGCAGTGAAGCCACGGGACAGACCTACGAGCAGTACTTC
TRBV29-1	many	TRBJ2-2	NA	CSAGPGILAGELFF	TGCAGCGCAGGACCGGGGATTCTAGCCGGGGAGCTGTTTTTT
TRBV7-2	many	TRBJ2-1	NA	CASSPQPANEQFF	TGTGCCAGCAGCCCCCAGCCGGCCAATGAGCAGTTCTTC
TRBV5-1	many	TRBJ2-5	TRBD2	CASSLASRRGGLGETQYF	TGCGCCAGCAGCTTGGCCAGTCGGCGGGGGGGCCTGGGAGAGACCCAGTACTTC
TRBV20-1	many	TRBJ1-1	NA	CSARDAMNTEAFF	TGCAGTGCTAGAGACGCGATGAACACTGAAGCTTTCTTT